This T cell receptor (beta chain) stems from a study of blood T cell repertoires in COVID-19. Study-level background: Acute and convalescent COVID-19 samples came from the United States, Italy and Spain. Sample material is recorded as cDNA or gDNA derived from T cells, B-cell-depleted T cells, or PBMCs.

The CDR3 loop spans 14 amino acids. V was trimmed by 4 bases and J by 7 bases, leaving 17 bases between them. Germline CDR1 KGHSH, CDR2 LQKENI. Under the authors' procedure: It was from reference gene primer amplification that nucleated cell counts were estimated. This table comes from immunoSEQ multiplex PCR, and its TCRdb copy is limited to in-frame clones, with some not included. V and J calls and clone size follow that table, whereas D and trimming were derived from the DNA. The sample has about 39,000 clones, approximately 85% seen once. The chain joins TRBV18 to TRBJ2-7, with D possibly TRBD2 on 5 matching bases. The source material was peripheral blood. This TCR was sampled from a man in his fifties or sixties with acute or convalescent COVID-19. DNA for the CDR3: TGTGCCAGCTCACGAGCCCAGGCGGGCGAAGAGCAGTACTTC. This gives the protein CASSRAQAGEEQYF.